The T cell receptor beta chain described here comes from a study of T-cell reconstitution after alpha-beta-depleted transplantation in children. This clonotype was seen at least ten times. No antigen is known for it. V was pared by 6 bases and J by 4 bases, with 7 bases of the junction left unmatched. The length of the CDR3 is 15 residues. The TCRbeta library incorporated unique molecular identifiers. Via MiXCR, TCRdb re-called the PCR reads, giving one row per CDR3 protein. The data contain around 200,000 distinct CDR3 sequences, approximately 11% of them singletons. The study's findings and limits: Several patients had high TCRbeta diversity at day 60; it came from surviving recipient T cells and thymic progenitors. It was reported that alpha-beta T cells came from several hundred expanded graft clones (about two months after transplant). Newly produced T cells mostly accounted for T-cell counts and diversity one year post-transplant.

This TCR derives from a child less than two years old with acute myeloid leukemia, due to receive a stem cell transplant. The rearrangement joins TRBV12-3 or TRBV12-4 to TRBJ1-3; TRBD1 aligns across 9 bases. Sequences were derived from PBMCs, sampled before TCRalphabeta/CD19-depleted stem cell transplant. The CDR3 DNA reads TGTGCCAGCAGCCCAAACAGGGGGCGAGGAAACACCATATATTTT. It codes for CASSPNRGRGNTIYF.